The next 22 T cell receptor beta chains were all read from a single sample in a study of glioma-infiltrating T cells after dendritic cell vaccination. Repertoires were generated with immunoSEQ multiplex PCR, while TCRdb's copy carries only in-frame clones and drops some. The table lists fewer than 85,000 clones, 85% to 90% of them singletons, with about 3% in the top ten. Specimen: blood, collected before dendritic cell vaccination. Receptors originate from a human donor with glioblastoma.

The CDR3 sequence: CASSLQDATNEKLFF. The CDR3 DNA reads TGCGCCAGCAGCTTACAGGATGCAACTAATGAAAAACTGTTTTTT. This chain joins TRBV5-1 and TRBJ1-4, with D tentatively TRBD1 (5 bases). Germline lookup yields CDR1 SGHRS and CDR2 YFSETQ. V was trimmed by 2 bases and J by 0 bases, leaving 8 bases between them. The CDR3 consists of 15 residues.

The V and J genes are TRBV15 and TRBJ1-4; no clear D. CDR3 size: 17 residues. The ends were cut back, 0 bases at V and 8 bases at J, with 19 bases in the middle. The germline CDR1 and CDR2 sequences are LNHNV and YYDKDF (reference sequence). This CDR3 is CATSRDVRAGLGEKLFF. DNA for the CDR3: TGTGCCACCAGCAGAGATGTTCGTGCGGGGTTAGGGGAAAAACTGTTTTTT.

This chain uses TRBV5-4 with TRBJ2-7; 8 nucleotides match TRBD2. Looked up from germline, CDR1 is SGHNT and CDR2 is YYREEE (reference sequence). This CDR3 contains 15 residues. The ends lost 0 bases at V and 3 bases at J; junction bases unmatched: 5. Written as DNA, the CDR3 is TGTGCCAGCAGCTTGGATACTAGCGGATACTACGAGCAGTACTTC. Its translation is CASSLDTSGYYEQYF.

V usage is TRBV7-9 and J usage is TRBJ1-2; D is perhaps TRBD1 (5 bases). The CDR3 contains 15 residues. The germline V gene encodes CDR1 SEHNR and CDR2 FQNEAQ (reference sequence). Trimming left V 5 bases short and J 8 bases short, with 21 bases between. Written as DNA, the CDR3 is TGTGCCAGCAGCCCAAACGGGTCAGGGAGGTACGGCTACACCTTC. Translated: CASSPNGSGRYGYTF.

The rearrangement uses TRBV7-2 and TRBJ2-3; 8 bases fit TRBD2. The CDR3 extends over 15 amino acids. Germline CDR1 is SGHTA and CDR2 is FQGNSA. J was trimmed by 2 bases and V by 2 bases; bases with no gene match: 3. The CDR3 sequence is CASSLRAGDTDTQYF. The CDR3 DNA follows: TGTGCCAGCAGCTTAAGAGCGGGAGACACAGATACGCAGTATTTT.

This sequence joins TRBV5-6 and TRBJ2-5, with 7 nucleotides matching TRBD1. The CDR3 loop spans 14 amino acids. In germline, CDR1 is SGHDT, CDR2 YYEEEE. With 0 bases clipped from V and 4 bases from J, the junction kept 3 bases outside the gene matches. The CDR3 DNA follows: TGTGCCAGCAGCTTGGCTAGGGGGCGAGAGACCCAGTACTTC. Translation gives CASSLARGRETQYF.

The chain is built from TRBV6-6 and TRBJ2-3; D is undetermined. V dropped 2 bases and J dropped 4 bases, with 10 bases sitting between them. Per the germline V gene, CDR1 is MNHNY and CDR2 is SVGAGI (reference sequence). This CDR3 region has 14 residues. This CDR3 reads CASSYLIYSDTQYF. CDR3 DNA: TGTGCCAGCAGTTACCTGATTTACTCAGATACGCAGTATTTT.

Note on this clone: Other DNA sequences in this specimen translate into the identical CDR3. The chain couples TRBV30 to TRBJ1-2; no reliable D call. CDR1 GTSNPN and CDR2 SVGIG come from the germline V gene (reference sequence). V lost 3 bases and J lost 6, with 11 bases in between. The CDR3 consists of 12 residues. The CDR3 bases are TGTGCCTGGAGAGTGAGTCTCGATGGCTACACCTTC. Its protein is CAWRVSLDGYTF.

The rearrangement links TRBV7-8 to TRBJ1-2; 7 nucleotides align to TRBD1. The CDR3 extends over 16 amino acids. J gave up 5 bases and V 2 bases, and 11 bases lay outside the gene matches. Looked up from germline, CDR1 is SGHVS and CDR2 is FQNEAQ. CDR3 sequence: CASSLRGLPWLYGYTF. The CDR3 bases are TGTGCCAGCAGCTTAAGGGGGCTCCCCTGGCTGTATGGCTACACCTTC.

CDR3 protein: CASSPGGSEQYF. The CDR3 DNA sequence: TGTGCCAGCTCACCGGGGGGGTCCGAGCAGTACTTC. The chain joins TRBV18 to TRBJ2-7, with TRBD2 matching 7 bases. The CDR3 is made up of 12 amino acids. The germline CDR1 and CDR2 sequences are KGHSH and LQKENI. J lost 6 bases, V lost 3 bases, and 2 bases had no gene match.

The rearrangement joins TRBV5-6 to TRBJ2-3; the D gene is possibly TRBD2 (6 bases). The CDR3 runs to 16 residues. V lost 4 bases, J lost 0 bases, and 15 bases lay in between. CDR1 and CDR2 (germline): SGHDT, YYEEEE. In DNA form, the CDR3 reads TGTGCCAGCAGCCTGGCCGGGGGACTGAGCACAGATACGCAGTATTTT. Translation: CASSLAGGLSTDTQYF.

The chain has TRBV2 and TRBJ2-7, with D tentatively TRBD1 (6 bases). CDR1 and CDR2 from the germline V gene are SNHLY and FYNNEI. The CDR3 is 12 amino acids. With 7 bases removed from V and 0 bases from J, the gap between germline ends came to 7 bases. The CDR3 reads CASKGDSYEQYF. The CDR3, as DNA: TGTGCCAGCAAGGGGGACTCCTACGAGCAGTACTTC. Full variable domain (missing parts from reference TRBV2 and TRBJ2-7): EPEVTQTPSHQVTQMGQEVILRCVPISNHLYFYWYRQILGQKVEFLVSFYNNEISEKSEIFDDQFSVERPDGSNFTLKIRSTKLEDSAMYFCASKGDSYEQYFGPGTRLTVT.

This clone was seen only once. The rearrangement uses TRBV11-3 and TRBJ2-1; D call uncertain. CDR1 SGHNT and CDR2 YENEEA come from the germline V gene. The CDR3 sequence is 14 residues long. With 1 base removed from V and 1 base from J, the gap between germline ends came to 5 bases. Here the CDR3 DNA reads TGTGCCAGCAGCTTAGGCGGATCCTACAATGAGCAGTTCTTC. This encodes CASSLGGSYNEQFF. Combining the CDR3 with reference TRBV11-3 and TRBJ2-1 gives the whole variable domain EAGVVQSPRYKIIEKKQPVAFWCNPISGHNTLYWYLQNLGQGPELLIRYENEEAVDDSQLPKDRFSAERLKGVDSTLKIQPAELGDSAVYLCASSLGGSYNEQFFGPGTRLTVL.

The rearrangement uses TRBV6-1 and TRBJ1-5, with D tentatively TRBD1 (6 bases). Germline CDR1 reads MNHNS; CDR2 reads SASEGT. V was trimmed by 6 bases and J by 4 bases, leaving 16 bases between them. This CDR3 comprises 15 residues. CDR3 in amino acids: CASRWGLGENQPQHF. Written as DNA, the CDR3 is TGTGCCAGCAGGTGGGGGCTAGGAGAGAATCAGCCCCAGCATTTT.

This chain links TRBV19 with TRBJ2-1; TRBD2 aligns across 8 bases. J was trimmed by 3 bases and V by 9 bases; bases with no gene match: 10. CDR1 is LNHDA, CDR2 SQIVND, per germline (reference sequence). The CDR3 consists of 15 residues. CDR3: CASTPGGGRYNEQFF. The CDR3 nucleotides read TGTGCCAGCACACCGGGGGGGGGCCGCTACAATGAGCAGTTCTTC.

J is TRBJ1-2 and V is TRBV18; D call uncertain. This CDR3 is built from 15 residues. The germline V gene has CDR1 KGHSH and CDR2 LQKENI. Between the trimmed V and J ends, which lost 0 bases and 4 bases, there was a span of 12 bases. The DNA for the CDR3 is TGTGCCAGCTCACCACCGGAGGGTCCCGGCTATGGCTACACCTTC. As protein: CASSPPEGPGYGYTF.

This clone was seen once. The CDR3 nucleotides read TGCGCCAGCAGCTTGGGTGTTGCGGGGCTTAGCACAGATACGCAGTATTTT. As protein: CASSLGVAGLSTDTQYF. This rearrangement joins TRBV5-1 to TRBJ2-3; D is perhaps TRBD2 (6 bases). V lost 0 bases and J lost 0, with 14 bases in between. Germline V lookup: CDR1 SGHRS, CDR2 YFSETQ. The CDR3 contains 17 residues.

The chain couples TRBV6-1 to TRBJ2-3, with D possibly matching TRBD2 (6 bases). Between the trimmed V and J ends, which lost 7 bases and 3 bases, there was a span of 17 bases. The CDR3 length is 15 residues. The germline CDR1 and CDR2 sequences are MNHNS and SASEGT. The CDR3 coding sequence is TGTGCCAGCATGCTCGATGGGGGGAGGACAGATACGCAGTATTTT. Protein product: CASMLDGGRTDTQYF.

With regard to this clone: The sample holds other DNA sequences that translate to the same CDR3. The rearrangement joins TRBV30 to TRBJ1-2, with D unresolved. Germline V gene sequence: CDR1 GTSNPN, CDR2 SVGIG (reference sequence). The CDR3 length is 13 residues. V was cut by 3 bases and J by 4 bases, with 12 bases left in between. CDR3 bases: TGTGCCTGGAGGGGAACCGGGATCTATGGCTACACCTTC. This translates into CAWRGTGIYGYTF.

J is TRBJ1-2 and V is TRBV6-6; D ambiguous. Germline V gives CDR1 MNHNY, CDR2 SVGAGI (reference sequence). The CDR3 runs 11 residues. Trimming removed 6 bases at V and 7 bases at J, with 9 bases between. The CDR3 loop is CASSTGGGYTF. In nucleotides, the CDR3 is TGTGCCAGCAGCACCGGAGGTGGCTACACCTTC.

The chain links TRBV5-6 to TRBJ2-3; 9 nucleotides align to TRBD2. Per germline, CDR1 SGHDT and CDR2 YYEEEE. The J segment lost 4 bases and the V segment lost 4 bases, leaving 4 bases of the junction unmatched. The CDR3 length is 14 residues. The CDR3 nucleotides read TGTGCCAGCAGCCCGGGGACTAGCCCAGATACGCAGTATTTT. Its translation is CASSPGTSPDTQYF.

The gene calls are TRBV18 and TRBJ2-5, with no clear D. In germline, CDR1 is KGHSH, CDR2 LQKENI. The CDR3 is 13 residues long. Trimming cost V 1 base and J 2 bases, with 5 bases left between them. This chain's CDR3 is CASSPRQQETQYF. CDR3 in DNA: TGTGCCAGCTCACCACGGCAGCAAGAGACCCAGTACTTC.